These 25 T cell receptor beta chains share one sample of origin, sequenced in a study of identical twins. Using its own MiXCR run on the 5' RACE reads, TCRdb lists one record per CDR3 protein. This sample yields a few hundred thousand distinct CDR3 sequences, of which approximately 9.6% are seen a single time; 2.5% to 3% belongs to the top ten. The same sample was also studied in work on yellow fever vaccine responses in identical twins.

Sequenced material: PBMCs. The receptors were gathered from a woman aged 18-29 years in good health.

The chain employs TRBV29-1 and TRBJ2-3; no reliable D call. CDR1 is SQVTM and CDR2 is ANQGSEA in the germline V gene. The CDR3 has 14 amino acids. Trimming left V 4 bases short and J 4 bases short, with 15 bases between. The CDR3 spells CSVGPKTWADTQYF. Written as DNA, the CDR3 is TGCAGCGTTGGGCCCAAAACCTGGGCAGATACGCAGTATTTT.

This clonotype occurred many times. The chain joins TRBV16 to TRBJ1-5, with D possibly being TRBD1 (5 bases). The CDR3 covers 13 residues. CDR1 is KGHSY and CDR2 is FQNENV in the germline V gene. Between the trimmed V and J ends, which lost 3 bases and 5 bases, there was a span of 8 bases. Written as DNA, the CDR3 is TGTGCCAGCAGCCAGGGACCGGATCAGCCCCAGCATTTT. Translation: CASSQGPDQPQHF.

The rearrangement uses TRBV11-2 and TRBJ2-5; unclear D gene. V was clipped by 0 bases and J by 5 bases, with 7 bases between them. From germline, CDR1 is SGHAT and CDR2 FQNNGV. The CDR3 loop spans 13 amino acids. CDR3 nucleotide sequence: TGTGCCAGCAGCTTAGATTTTTGGGAGACCCAGTACTTC. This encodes CASSLDFWETQYF.

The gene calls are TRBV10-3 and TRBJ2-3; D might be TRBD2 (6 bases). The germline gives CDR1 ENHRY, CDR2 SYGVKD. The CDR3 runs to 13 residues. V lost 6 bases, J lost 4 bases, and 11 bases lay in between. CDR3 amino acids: CAISSGEADTQYF. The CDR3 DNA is TGTGCCATCAGCTCCGGGGAGGCAGATACGCAGTATTTT.

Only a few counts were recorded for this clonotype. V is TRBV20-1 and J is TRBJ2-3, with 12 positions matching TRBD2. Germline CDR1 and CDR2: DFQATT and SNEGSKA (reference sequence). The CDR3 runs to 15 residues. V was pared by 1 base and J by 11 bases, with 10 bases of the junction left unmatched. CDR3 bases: TGCAGTGCTAGAGCACTAGCGGGAGGAGCTAGGGGGCAGTATTTT. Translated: CSARALAGGARGQYF.

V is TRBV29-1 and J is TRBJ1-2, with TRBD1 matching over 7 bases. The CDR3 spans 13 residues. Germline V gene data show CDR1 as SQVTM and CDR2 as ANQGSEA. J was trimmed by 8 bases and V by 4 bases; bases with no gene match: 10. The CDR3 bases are TGCAGCGTTGTCCGACAGGGAAGTCGAGGCTACACCTTC. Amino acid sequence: CSVVRQGSRGYTF.

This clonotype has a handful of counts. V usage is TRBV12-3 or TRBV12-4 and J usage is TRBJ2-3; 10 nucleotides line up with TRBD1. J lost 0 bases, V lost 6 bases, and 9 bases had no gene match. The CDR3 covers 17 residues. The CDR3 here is CASSPGQGRPSTDTQYF. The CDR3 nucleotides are TGTGCCAGCAGCCCGGGACAGGGGCGACCTAGCACAGATACGCAGTATTTT.

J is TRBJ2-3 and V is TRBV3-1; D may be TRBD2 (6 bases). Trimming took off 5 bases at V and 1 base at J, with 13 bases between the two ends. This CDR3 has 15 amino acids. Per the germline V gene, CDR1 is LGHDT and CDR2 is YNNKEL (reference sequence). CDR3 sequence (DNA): TGTGCCAGCAGCGTACTAGCTCAGGGCACAGATACGCAGTATTTT. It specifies CASSVLAQGTDTQYF.

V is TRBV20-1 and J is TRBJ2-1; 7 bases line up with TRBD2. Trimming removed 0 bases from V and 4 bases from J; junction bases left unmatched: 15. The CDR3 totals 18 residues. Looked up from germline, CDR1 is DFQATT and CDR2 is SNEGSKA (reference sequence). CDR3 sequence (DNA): TGCAGTGCTAGAGAGCGCAATAGAGTTGGGGGGGTATACAATGAGCAGTTCTTC. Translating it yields CSARERNRVGGVYNEQFF.

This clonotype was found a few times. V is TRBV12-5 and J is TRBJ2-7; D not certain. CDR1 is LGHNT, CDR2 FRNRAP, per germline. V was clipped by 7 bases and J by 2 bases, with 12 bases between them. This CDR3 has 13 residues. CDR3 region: CASAEGPTYEQYF. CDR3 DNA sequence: TGTGCTAGTGCCGAAGGGCCTACCTACGAGCAGTACTTC.

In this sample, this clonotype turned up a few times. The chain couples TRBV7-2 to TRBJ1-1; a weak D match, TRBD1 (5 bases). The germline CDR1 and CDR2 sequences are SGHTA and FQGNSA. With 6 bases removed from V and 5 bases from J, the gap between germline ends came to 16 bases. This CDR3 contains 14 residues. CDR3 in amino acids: CASSYIAGATEAFF. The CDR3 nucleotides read TGTGCCAGCAGTTACATAGCCGGGGCAACTGAAGCTTTCTTT.

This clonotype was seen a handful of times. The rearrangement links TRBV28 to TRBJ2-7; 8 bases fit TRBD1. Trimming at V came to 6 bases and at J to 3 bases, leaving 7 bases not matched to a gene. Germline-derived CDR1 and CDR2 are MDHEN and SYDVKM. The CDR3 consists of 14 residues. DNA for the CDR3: TGTGCCAGCAGGCCCGACAGGGGTATCTACGAGCAGTACTTC. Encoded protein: CASRPDRGIYEQYF.

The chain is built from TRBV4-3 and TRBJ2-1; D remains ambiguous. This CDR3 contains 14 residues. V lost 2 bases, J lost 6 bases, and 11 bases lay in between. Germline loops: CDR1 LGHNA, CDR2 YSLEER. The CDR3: CASSQYDPSNEQFF. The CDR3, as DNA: TGCGCCAGCAGCCAATACGACCCCAGCAATGAGCAGTTCTTC.

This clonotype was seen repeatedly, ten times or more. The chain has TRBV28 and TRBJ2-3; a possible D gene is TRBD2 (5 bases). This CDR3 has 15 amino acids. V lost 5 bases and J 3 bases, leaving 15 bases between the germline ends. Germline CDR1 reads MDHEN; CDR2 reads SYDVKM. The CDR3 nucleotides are TGTGCCAGCAGTCGGACTCTAGGAGGTACAGATACGCAGTATTTT. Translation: CASSRTLGGTDTQYF.

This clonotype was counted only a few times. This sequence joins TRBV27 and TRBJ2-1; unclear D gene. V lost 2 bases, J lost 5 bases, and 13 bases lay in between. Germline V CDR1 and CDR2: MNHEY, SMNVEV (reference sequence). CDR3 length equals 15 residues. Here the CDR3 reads CASSLRQGINNEQFF. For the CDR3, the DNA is TGTGCCAGCAGTTTAAGACAAGGGATAAACAATGAGCAGTTCTTC.

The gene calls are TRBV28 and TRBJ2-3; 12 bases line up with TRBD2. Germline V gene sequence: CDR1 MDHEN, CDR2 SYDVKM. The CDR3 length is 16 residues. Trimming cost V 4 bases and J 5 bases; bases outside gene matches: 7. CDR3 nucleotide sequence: TGTGCCAGCAGTTCCCCCCTAGCGGGGGGGCAAGATACGCAGTATTTT. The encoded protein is CASSSPLAGGQDTQYF.

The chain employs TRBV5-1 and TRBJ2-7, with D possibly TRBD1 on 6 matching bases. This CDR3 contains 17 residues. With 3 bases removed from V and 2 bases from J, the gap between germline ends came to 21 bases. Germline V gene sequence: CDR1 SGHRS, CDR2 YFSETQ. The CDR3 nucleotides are TGCGCCAGCAGCTGGACCCGGACAGCTCATAATACCTACGAGCAGTACTTC. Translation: CASSWTRTAHNTYEQYF.

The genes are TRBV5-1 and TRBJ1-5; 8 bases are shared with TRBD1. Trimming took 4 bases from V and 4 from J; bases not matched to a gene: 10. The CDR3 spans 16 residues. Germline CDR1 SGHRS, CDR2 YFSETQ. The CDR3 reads CASSPGQGGVNQPQHF. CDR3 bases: TGCGCCAGCAGCCCTGGACAGGGAGGAGTAAATCAGCCCCAGCATTTT.

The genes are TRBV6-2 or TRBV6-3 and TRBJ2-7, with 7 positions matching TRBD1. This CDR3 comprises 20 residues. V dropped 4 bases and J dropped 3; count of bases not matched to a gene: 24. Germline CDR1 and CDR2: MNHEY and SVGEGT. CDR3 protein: CASSSSGPGQANRGVYEQYF. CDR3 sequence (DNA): TGTGCCAGCAGTTCCTCGGGCCCAGGACAGGCCAACCGAGGGGTCTACGAGCAGTACTTC.

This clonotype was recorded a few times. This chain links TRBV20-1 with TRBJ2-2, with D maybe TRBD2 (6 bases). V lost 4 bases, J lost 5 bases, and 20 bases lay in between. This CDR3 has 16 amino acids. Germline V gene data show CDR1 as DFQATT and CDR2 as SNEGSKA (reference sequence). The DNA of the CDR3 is TGCAGTGCTACCGAGTCTGGGGTAGCGGATACCGGGGAGCTGTTTTTT. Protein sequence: CSATESGVADTGELFF.

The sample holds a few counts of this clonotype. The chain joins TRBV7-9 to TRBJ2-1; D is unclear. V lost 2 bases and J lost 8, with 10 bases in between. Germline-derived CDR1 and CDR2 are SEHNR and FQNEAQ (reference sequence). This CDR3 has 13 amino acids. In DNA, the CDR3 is TGTGCCAGCAGCTTATATCAGCTGGATGAGCAGTTCTTC. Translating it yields CASSLYQLDEQFF.

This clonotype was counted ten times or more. The CDR3 region is CASSLGGPQPQHF. The CDR3 nucleotides read TGTGCCAGCAGTTTGGGGGGGCCTCAGCCCCAGCATTTT. This chain connects TRBV12-3 or TRBV12-4 to TRBJ1-5; possible D gene TRBD1, 6 bases. V lost 3 bases to trimming and J lost 6 bases, with 9 bases between them. The CDR3 is 13 amino acids.

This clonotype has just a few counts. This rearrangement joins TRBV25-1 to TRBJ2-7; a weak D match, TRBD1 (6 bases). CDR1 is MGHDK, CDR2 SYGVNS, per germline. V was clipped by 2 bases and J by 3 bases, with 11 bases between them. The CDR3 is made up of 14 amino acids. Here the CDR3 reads CASSEGRGVYEQYF. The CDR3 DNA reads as TGTGCCAGCAGTGAAGGCAGGGGCGTCTACGAGCAGTACTTC.

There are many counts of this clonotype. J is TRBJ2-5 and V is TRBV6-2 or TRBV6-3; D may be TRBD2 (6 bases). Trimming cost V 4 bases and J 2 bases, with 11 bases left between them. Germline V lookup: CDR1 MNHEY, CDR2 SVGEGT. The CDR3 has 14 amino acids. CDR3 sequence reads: CASSSAGPQETQYF. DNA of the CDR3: TGTGCCAGCAGTTCCGCGGGACCGCAAGAGACCCAGTACTTC.

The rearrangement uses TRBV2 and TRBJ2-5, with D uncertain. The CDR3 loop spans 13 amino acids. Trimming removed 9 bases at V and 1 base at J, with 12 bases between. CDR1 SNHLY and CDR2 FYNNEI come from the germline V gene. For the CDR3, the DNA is TGTGCCAGTCAAACGCCCCCCCAAGAGACCCAGTACTTC. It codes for CASQTPPQETQYF.